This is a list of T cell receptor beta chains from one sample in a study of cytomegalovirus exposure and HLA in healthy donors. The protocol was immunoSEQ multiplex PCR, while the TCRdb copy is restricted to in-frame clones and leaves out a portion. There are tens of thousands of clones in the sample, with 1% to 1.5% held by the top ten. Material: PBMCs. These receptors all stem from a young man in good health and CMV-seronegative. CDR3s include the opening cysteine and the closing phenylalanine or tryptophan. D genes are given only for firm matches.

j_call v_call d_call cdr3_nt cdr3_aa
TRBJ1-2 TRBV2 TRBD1 TGTGCCAGCAGTGAAGCGCCCGGGACAGGCTATGGCTACACCTTC CASSEAPGTGYGYTF
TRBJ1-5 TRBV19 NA TGTGCCAGTAGTACTCACGGACAGTTAAGCAATCAGCCCCAGCATTTT CASSTHGQLSNQPQHF
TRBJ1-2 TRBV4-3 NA TGCGCCAGCAGCCAAGACGAGGGGGTCGGCTATGGCTACACCTTC CASSQDEGVGYGYTF
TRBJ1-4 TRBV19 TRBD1 TGTGCCAGTAGTATGACAGGGCAGAAAAAACTGTTTTTT CASSMTGQKKLFF
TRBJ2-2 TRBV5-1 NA TGCGCCAGCAGCGGGAGGCCGAACACCGGGGAGCTGTTTTTT CASSGRPNTGELFF
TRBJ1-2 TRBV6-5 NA TGTGCCAGCAGAGGGGTTCGGTCTAACTATGGCTACACCTTC CASRGVRSNYGYTF
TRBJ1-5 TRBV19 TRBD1 TGTGCCAGTAGTATAGGAAGGGGGCGAGATCAGCCCCAGCATTTT CASSIGRGRDQPQHF
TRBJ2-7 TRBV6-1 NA TGTGCCAGCAGTGAAGCGCCGGCAGGGATCGGCGTCCACGAGCAGTACTTC CASSEAPAGIGVHEQYF
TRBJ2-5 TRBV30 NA TGTGCCTGGAGTTTCCGGGACAACCAAGAGACCCAGTACTTC CAWSFRDNQETQYF
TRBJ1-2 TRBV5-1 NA TGCGCCAGCAGCTATTACCCGGGACATCCGGATGGCTACACCTTC CASSYYPGHPDGYTF
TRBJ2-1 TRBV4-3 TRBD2 TGCGCCAGCAGCCAAGATATGGGGAGGGACAATGAGCAGTTCTTC CASSQDMGRDNEQFF
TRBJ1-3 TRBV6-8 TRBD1 TGTGCCAGCAACTTCCGGGACAGGGGTAGGGACCGGGGTAGCACCATATATTTT CASNFRDRGRDRGSTIYF
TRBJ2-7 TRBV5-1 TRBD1 TGCGCCAGCAGCTGGCGACAGGGGGCTTACGAGCAGTACTTC CASSWRQGAYEQYF
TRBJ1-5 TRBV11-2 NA TGTGCCAGCAGCTTAGAGTCCAGGCAGCCCCAGCATTTT CASSLESRQPQHF